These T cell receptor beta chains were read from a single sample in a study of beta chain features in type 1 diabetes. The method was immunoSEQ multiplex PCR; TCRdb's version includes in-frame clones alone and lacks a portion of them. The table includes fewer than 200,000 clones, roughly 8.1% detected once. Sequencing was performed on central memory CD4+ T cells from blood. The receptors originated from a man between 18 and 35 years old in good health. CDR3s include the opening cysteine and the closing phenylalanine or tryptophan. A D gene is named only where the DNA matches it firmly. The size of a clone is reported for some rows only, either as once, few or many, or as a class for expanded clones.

DNA: TGTGCCAGCAGAGGAGGGAGGGTCGGGGAGCTGTTTTTT
CDR3: CASRGGRVGELFF
D: TRBD2
J: TRBJ2-2
V: TRBV27
size: few

DNA: TGCAGCGCCGGCCGGGACAGGGGCTGGGATGGCTACACCTTC
CDR3: CSAGRDRGWDGYTF
D: TRBD1
J: TRBJ1-2
V: TRBV29-1
size: -

DNA: TGTGCCAGCAGTTACTCCGGGACAGCCGACTATGGCTACACCTTC
CDR3: CASSYSGTADYGYTF
D: TRBD1
J: TRBJ1-2
V: TRBV6-5
size: few

DNA: TGCAGCGTTGTAGTAGCTCGTGGGCAAGAGACCCAGTACTTC
CDR3: CSVVVARGQETQYF
D: -
J: TRBJ2-5
V: TRBV29-1
size: many

DNA: TGTGCCAGCAGTCCACAGGGGTTTGGCACAGATACGCAGTATTTT
CDR3: CASSPQGFGTDTQYF
D: TRBD1
J: TRBJ2-3
V: TRBV9
size: -

DNA: TGTGCCAGCAGTGAATTACTAGCGGGCTACGAGCAGTACTTC
CDR3: CASSELLAGYEQYF
D: TRBD2
J: TRBJ2-7
V: TRBV6-1
size: few

DNA: TGTGCCAGCAGTCCATTGTCTCAGGGGTCATGGCAGCCCCAGCATTTT
CDR3: CASSPLSQGSWQPQHF
D: -
J: TRBJ1-5
V: TRBV28
size: -

DNA: TGTGCCAGCAGTTACTCAGGGGAGGTAACCGGGGAGCTGTTTTTT
CDR3: CASSYSGEVTGELFF
D: -
J: TRBJ2-2
V: TRBV6-6
size: few

DNA: TGCAGCGTCTTGACAAGGACTGAAGCTTTCTTT
CDR3: CSVLTRTEAFF
D: -
J: TRBJ1-1
V: TRBV29-1
size: many

DNA: TGTGCCAGCAGTTACTCGTCAGGGGATACGCAGTATTTT
CDR3: CASSYSSGDTQYF
D: -
J: TRBJ2-3
V: TRBV6-5
size: -

DNA: TGTGCCAGTGTTTGGGGACAGGGGGCGAACTATGGCTACACCTTC
CDR3: CASVWGQGANYGYTF
D: TRBD1
J: TRBJ1-2
V: TRBV6-5
size: -

DNA: TGTGCCAGCAGCTTCGGGGAGGGGGATACGCAGTATTTT
CDR3: CASSFGEGDTQYF
D: TRBD2
J: TRBJ2-3
V: TRBV7-3
size: -

DNA: TGTGCCAGTAGCCCTAACAGGTTCGCTGAAGCTTTCTTT
CDR3: CASSPNRFAEAFF
D: -
J: TRBJ1-1
V: TRBV19
size: -

DNA: TGTGCCAGCAGTTATGACAGGGCGAAGACCCAGTACTTC
CDR3: CASSYDRAKTQYF
D: TRBD1
J: TRBJ2-5
V: TRBV6-5
size: -

DNA: TGTGCCAGCAGTATCAACGCAGGGGGCGAGACCCAGTACTTC
CDR3: CASSINAGGETQYF
D: TRBD1
J: TRBJ2-5
V: TRBV2
size: few

DNA: TGTGCCAGCAGCTACGGACAGGGGATTGGAGAGACCCAGTACTTC
CDR3: CASSYGQGIGETQYF
D: TRBD1
J: TRBJ2-5
V: TRBV5-4
size: many

DNA: TGTGCCAGCAGCCAAGTCCTGGTGGGACTAGCGGGACAGTACTTC
CDR3: CASSQVLVGLAGQYF
D: TRBD2
J: TRBJ2-7
V: TRBV4-2
size: few

DNA: TGTGCCACCGGCCGCAATCAGGGGGCTGCGACCTACGAGCAGTACTTC
CDR3: CATGRNQGAATYEQYF
D: TRBD1
J: TRBJ2-7
V: TRBV15
size: many

DNA: TGTGCCTGCCAAAGGACATCCTACGAGCAGTACTTC
CDR3: CACQRTSYEQYF
D: -
J: TRBJ2-7
V: TRBV30
size: many

DNA: TGTGCCAGTAGTAGACTAGCCTTCGCAGATACGCAGTATTTT
CDR3: CASSRLAFADTQYF
D: TRBD2
J: TRBJ2-3
V: TRBV19
size: few

DNA: TGCGCCAGCAGCCAAATGGCAGGGATCTCTGGAAACACCATATATTTT
CDR3: CASSQMAGISGNTIYF
D: -
J: TRBJ1-3
V: TRBV4-3
size: many

DNA: TGTGCCACCAGCAGAGACGAGCAGGGGAAGCCCCAGCATTTT
CDR3: CATSRDEQGKPQHF
D: -
J: TRBJ1-5
V: TRBV15
size: many

DNA: TGTGCCAGCAGTTTATTCGGACAGGTCGGCACTGAAGCTTTCTTT
CDR3: CASSLFGQVGTEAFF
D: TRBD1
J: TRBJ1-1
V: TRBV28
size: -

DNA: TGTGCCAGCAGCTTAGTGGTCGGGAGCAGCTCCTACGAGCAGTACTTC
CDR3: CASSLVVGSSSYEQYF
D: -
J: TRBJ2-7
V: TRBV7-2
size: few

DNA: TGTGCCAGCAGCCCGACAGTTCTCGAAACCCAGTACTTC
CDR3: CASSPTVLETQYF
D: -
J: TRBJ2-5
V: TRBV14
size: -

DNA: TGTGCCAGCAGCTGGGATAGCGGGACCCAGTACTTC
CDR3: CASSWDSGTQYF
D: -
J: TRBJ2-5
V: TRBV7-2
size: few

DNA: TGTGCCAGCAGTCATCCGGGACAGGGTCCTCGGCAGTACTTC
CDR3: CASSHPGQGPRQYF
D: TRBD1
J: TRBJ2-7
V: TRBV7-9
size: -

DNA: TGTGCCAGCAGTTTATCGCGGACTAGCGGGGGGCCCCGGGCGCAGTATTTT
CDR3: CASSLSRTSGGPRAQYF
D: TRBD2
J: TRBJ2-3
V: TRBV28
size: -

DNA: TGTGCCTGGAGCGGGTCCTTCAATGAGCAGTTCTTC
CDR3: CAWSGSFNEQFF
D: -
J: TRBJ2-1
V: TRBV30
size: many

DNA: TGTGCCAGCTCACCAGTGTCATCGGGAGAGGTTGGCTACACCTTC
CDR3: CASSPVSSGEVGYTF
D: -
J: TRBJ1-2
V: TRBV18
size: few

DNA: TGTGCCAGCAGTTCCTCGGGACAGGGTCGCCATGGCTACACCTTC
CDR3: CASSSSGQGRHGYTF
D: TRBD1
J: TRBJ1-2
V: TRBV28
size: few

DNA: TGTGCCTGGAGTCCCCCGGGACAGGGTAACGAAAAACTGTTTTTT
CDR3: CAWSPPGQGNEKLFF
D: TRBD1
J: TRBJ1-4
V: TRBV30
size: -

DNA: TGTGCCAGTAGTCCAACAGGGGATGGTCAGCCCCAGCATTTT
CDR3: CASSPTGDGQPQHF
D: TRBD1
J: TRBJ1-5
V: TRBV19
size: -

DNA: TGTGCCAGCAGGAGGGTCGTGGAGGGCAACAATGAGCAGTTCTTC
CDR3: CASRRVVEGNNEQFF
D: -
J: TRBJ2-1
V: TRBV6-1
size: many

DNA: TGTGCCAGCAGACCCAGGACAGGCACCTACGAGCAGTACTTC
CDR3: CASRPRTGTYEQYF
D: TRBD1
J: TRBJ2-7
V: TRBV2
size: few

DNA: TGTGCCAGCAGTTTATTCCTAGCGGGAGTTTCGGCCGGGGAGCTGTTTTTT
CDR3: CASSLFLAGVSAGELFF
D: TRBD2
J: TRBJ2-2
V: TRBV28
size: few

DNA: TGTGCCAGCAGTGAAGAGCGGGCGCGTGATTCACCCCTCCACTTT
CDR3: CASSEERARDSPLHF
D: -
J: TRBJ1-6
V: TRBV2
size: -

DNA: TGTGCCTGGAGACTCGTGAACACTGAAGCTTTCTTT
CDR3: CAWRLVNTEAFF
D: -
J: TRBJ1-1
V: TRBV30
size: many

DNA: TGTGCCAGCAGCCTGAACAGGGGCGGAGGCACAGATACGCAGTATTTT
CDR3: CASSLNRGGGTDTQYF
D: TRBD1
J: TRBJ2-3
V: TRBV5-4
size: few

DNA: TGTGCCAGCAGCTTGGACAACTCCTACAATGAGCAGTTCTTC
CDR3: CASSLDNSYNEQFF
D: -
J: TRBJ2-1
V: TRBV7-3
size: few

DNA: TGTGCCAGCAGCTTAGCGCCCGCCGTTGGGGGGGAGCAGTTCTTC
CDR3: CASSLAPAVGGEQFF
D: -
J: TRBJ2-1
V: TRBV7-2
size: -

DNA: TGTGCCAGCAGCGTAGGGCTAGCGGGATTGAATGAGCAGTTCTTC
CDR3: CASSVGLAGLNEQFF
D: TRBD2
J: TRBJ2-1
V: TRBV9
size: few

DNA: TGTGCCAGCAGTGATTCGACAGGGACCTACGAGCAGTACTTC
CDR3: CASSDSTGTYEQYF
D: TRBD1
J: TRBJ2-7
V: TRBV6-5
size: few

DNA: TGTGCCAGCAGCCAAGACTTTGGTGGGAGCGGTGAAACACCTCTAGCCAAAAACATTCAGTACTTC
CDR3: CASSQDFGGSGETPLAKNIQYF
D: -
J: TRBJ2-4
V: TRBV4-2
size: -

DNA: TGTGCCAGCAGCGTTCGACAGGGTGGGGATGGCTACACCTTC
CDR3: CASSVRQGGDGYTF
D: TRBD1
J: TRBJ1-2
V: TRBV2
size: -

DNA: TGTGCCACCAGCAGAGATGGGGCGGGATTTGGCTACGAGCAGTACTTC
CDR3: CATSRDGAGFGYEQYF
D: -
J: TRBJ2-7
V: TRBV15
size: few